These T cell receptor beta chains were read from a single sample in a study of cytomegalovirus exposure and HLA in healthy donors. Produced via immunoSEQ multiplex PCR; TCRdb's table is partial and in-frame only. The sample consists of approximately 190,000 clones, 87% of them appearing once. Input material: PBMCs. All receptors derive from a boy aged 2 to 10 in good health and CMV-seronegative. Each CDR3 is given with its conserved first and last residue. The order of the fields is V gene, J gene, CDR3 protein.

>TRBV27|TRBJ1-1
CASSFRTDTEAFF
>TRBV7-6|-
CASSPDRGPEQYF
>TRBV5-1|TRBJ1-1
CASSFGTGYTEAFF
>TRBV27|TRBJ2-7
CAILQGTSYEQYF
>TRBV7-2|TRBJ2-5
CASSFSSGRIETQYF
>TRBV6-1|TRBJ1-3
CASSPQGAGGNTIYF
>TRBV5-1|TRBJ2-2
CASSSSDTGELFF
>TRBV6-6|TRBJ1-5
CASSWDRDSNQPQHF
>TRBV5-1|TRBJ2-3
CASSLDLRTDTQYF
>TRBV5-1|TRBJ2-1
CASSTGQGGYNEQFF
>TRBV9|TRBJ2-5
CASSAGLEETQYF
>TRBV10-1|TRBJ2-3
CASSEGAGGLQDTQYF
>TRBV2|TRBJ1-1
CASKWTAVLNTEAFF
>TRBV7-8|TRBJ2-1
CASSFASGRRGGGSYNEQFF
>TRBV30|TRBJ1-1
CAWSVSRSNTEAFF
>TRBV9|TRBJ2-5
CASSVEAGVETQYF
>TRBV10-2|TRBJ2-5
CASSEGGDRTQYF
>TRBV14|TRBJ2-5
CASSPRTRGETQYF